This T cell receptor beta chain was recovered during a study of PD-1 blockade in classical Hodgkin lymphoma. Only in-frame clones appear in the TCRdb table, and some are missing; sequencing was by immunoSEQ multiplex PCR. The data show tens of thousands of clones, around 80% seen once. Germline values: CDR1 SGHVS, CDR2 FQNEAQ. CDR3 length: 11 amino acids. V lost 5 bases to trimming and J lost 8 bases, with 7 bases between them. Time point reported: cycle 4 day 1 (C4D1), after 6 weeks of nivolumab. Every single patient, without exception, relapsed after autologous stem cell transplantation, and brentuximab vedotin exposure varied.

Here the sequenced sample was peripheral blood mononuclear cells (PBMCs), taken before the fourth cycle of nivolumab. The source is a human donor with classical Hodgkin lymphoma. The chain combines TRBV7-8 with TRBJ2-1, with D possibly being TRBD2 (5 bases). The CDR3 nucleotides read TGTGCCAGCAGCCCCGGGGATGAGCAGTTCTTC. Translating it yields CASSPGDEQFF. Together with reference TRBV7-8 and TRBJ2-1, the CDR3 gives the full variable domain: GAGVSQSPRYKVAKRGQDVALRCDPISGHVSLFWYQQALGQGPEFLTYFQNEAQLDKSGLPSDRFFAERPEGSVSTLKIQRTQQEDSAVYLCASSPGDEQFFGPGTRLTVL.